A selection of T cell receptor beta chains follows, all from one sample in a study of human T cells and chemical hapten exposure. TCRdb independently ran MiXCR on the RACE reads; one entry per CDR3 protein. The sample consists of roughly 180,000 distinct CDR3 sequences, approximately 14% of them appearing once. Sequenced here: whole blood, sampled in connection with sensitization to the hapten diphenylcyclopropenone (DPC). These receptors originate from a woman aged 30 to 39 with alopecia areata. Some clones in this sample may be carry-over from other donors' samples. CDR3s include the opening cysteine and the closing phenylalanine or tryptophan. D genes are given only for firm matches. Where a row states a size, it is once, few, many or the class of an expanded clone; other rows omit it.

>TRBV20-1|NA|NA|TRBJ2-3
CSASYTDTQYF
TGCAGTGCTAGTTATACAGATACGCAGTATTTT
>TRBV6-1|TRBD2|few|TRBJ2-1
CASSAQTGTSLYNEQFF
TGTGCCAGCAGTGCCCAAACCGGGACTAGCCTCTACAATGAGCAGTTCTTC
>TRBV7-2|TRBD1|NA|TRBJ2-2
CASSRGTGVGGELFF
TGTGCCAGCAGCAGAGGGACAGGGGTAGGCGGGGAGCTGTTTTTT
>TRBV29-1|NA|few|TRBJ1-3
CSVKDSPGGNTIYF
TGCAGCGTTAAGGACAGCCCGGGAGGAAACACCATATATTTT
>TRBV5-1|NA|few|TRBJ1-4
CASSLMGGSEKLFF
TGCGCCAGCAGCTTGATGGGGGGCTCTGAAAAACTGTTTTTT
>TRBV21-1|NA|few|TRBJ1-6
CASSEGRTYNSPLHF
TGTGCCAGCAGTGAGGGCAGAACCTATAATTCACCCCTCCACTTT
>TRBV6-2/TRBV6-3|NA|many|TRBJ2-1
CATRWTASYNEQFF
TGTGCCACCCGTTGGACCGCATCCTACAATGAGCAGTTCTTC
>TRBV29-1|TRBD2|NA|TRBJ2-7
CSVAPSGPRYEQYF
TGCAGCGTTGCCCCTAGCGGACCTCGGTACGAGCAGTACTTC
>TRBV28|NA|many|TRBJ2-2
CASRAREGANTGELFF
TGTGCCAGCAGGGCCAGGGAGGGGGCGAACACCGGGGAGCTGTTTTTT
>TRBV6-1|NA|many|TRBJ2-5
CASSLQRWQETQYF
TGTGCCAGCAGTCTTCAAAGGTGGCAAGAGACCCAGTACTTC
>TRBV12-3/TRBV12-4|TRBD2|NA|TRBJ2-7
CASSFMGTSGGYEQYF
TGTGCCAGCAGTTTCATGGGGACTAGCGGGGGCTACGAGCAGTACTTC
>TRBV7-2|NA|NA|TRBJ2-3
CASSLGQAGTDTQYF
TGTGCCAGCAGCTTAGGGCAGGCGGGGACAGATACGCAGTATTTT
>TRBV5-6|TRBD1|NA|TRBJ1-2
CASSGDRGNYGYTF
TGTGCCAGCAGCGGGGACAGGGGCAACTATGGCTACACCTTC
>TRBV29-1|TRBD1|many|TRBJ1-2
CSVDQTGAYGYTF
TGCAGCGTTGATCAGACAGGGGCCTATGGCTACACCTTC
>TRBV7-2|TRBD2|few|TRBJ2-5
CASSFPTLLAGGLKETQYF
TGTGCCAGCAGCTTTCCTACCTTACTAGCGGGAGGGTTAAAAGAGACCCAGTACTTC
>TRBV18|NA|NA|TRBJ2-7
CASSPLNARAPGYEQYF
TGTGCCAGCTCACCACTAAATGCCAGGGCCCCCGGATACGAGCAGTACTTC
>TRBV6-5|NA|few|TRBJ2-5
CASRNNLIGGQKETQYF
TGTGCCAGCAGGAACAACCTCATTGGCGGACAGAAAGAGACCCAGTACTTC
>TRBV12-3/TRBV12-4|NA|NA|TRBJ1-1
CASSLAPQIEAFF
TGTGCCAGCAGTTTAGCTCCACAGATTGAAGCTTTCTTT
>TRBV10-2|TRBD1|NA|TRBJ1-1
CASRDRTGVNTEAFF
TGCGCCAGCAGGGACAGGACAGGGGTGAACACTGAAGCTTTCTTT
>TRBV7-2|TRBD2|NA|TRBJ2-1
CASSYGTSGSGGEQFF
TGTGCCAGCAGCTACGGGACTAGCGGGAGTGGGGGTGAGCAGTTCTTC
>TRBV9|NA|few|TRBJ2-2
CASSRGLLDWELFF
TGTGCCAGCAGCCGCGGACTATTAGACTGGGAGCTGTTTTTT
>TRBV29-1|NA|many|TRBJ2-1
CSVDSPASYNEQFF
TGCAGCGTTGACTCCCCCGCTTCGTACAATGAGCAGTTCTTC
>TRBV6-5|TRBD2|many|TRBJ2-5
CASRSAGGRETQYF
TGTGCCAGCAGGTCAGCGGGAGGGCGAGAGACCCAGTACTTC
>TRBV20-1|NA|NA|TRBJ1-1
CSAPTARGAEAFF
TGCAGTGCCCCAACCGCGCGAGGGGCTGAAGCTTTCTTT
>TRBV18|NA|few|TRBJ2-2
CASSPRQGGSNTGELFF
TGTGCCAGCTCACCACGGCAGGGCGGTTCGAACACCGGGGAGCTGTTTTTT
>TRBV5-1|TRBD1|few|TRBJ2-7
CASSPDRDEQYF
TGCGCCAGCAGCCCGGACAGGGACGAGCAGTACTTC
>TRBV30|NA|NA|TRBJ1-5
CAWSSRGNQPQHF
TGTGCCTGGTCCAGCAGGGGCAATCAGCCCCAGCATTTT
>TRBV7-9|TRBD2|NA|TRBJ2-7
CASSLDQASGRGEQYF
TGTGCCAGCAGCTTAGACCAGGCTAGCGGGAGGGGCGAGCAGTACTTC
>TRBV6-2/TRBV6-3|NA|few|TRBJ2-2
CASSYEAGATGELFF
TGTGCCAGCAGTTACGAGGCGGGGGCGACCGGGGAGCTGTTTTTT
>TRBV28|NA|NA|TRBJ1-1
CASSLPIMNTEAFF
TGTGCCAGCAGCCTCCCAATCATGAACACTGAAGCTTTCTTT
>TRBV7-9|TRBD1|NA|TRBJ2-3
CASSFWTGSTDTQYF
TGTGCCAGCAGCTTTTGGACAGGGAGCACAGATACGCAGTATTTT
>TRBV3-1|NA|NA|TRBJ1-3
CASSLTEYSGNTIYF
TGTGCCAGCAGCCTGACGGAATACTCTGGAAACACCATATATTTT
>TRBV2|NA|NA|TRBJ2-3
CANSDAGASTDTQYF
TGTGCCAACAGTGATGCCGGGGCGAGCACAGATACGCAGTATTTT
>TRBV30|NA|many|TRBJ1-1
CAWSPGSYTEAFF
TGTGCCTGGAGTCCTGGCAGTTACACTGAAGCTTTCTTT
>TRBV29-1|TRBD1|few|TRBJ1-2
CSAEQGAGGYTF
TGCAGCGCTGAACAGGGGGCGGGCGGCTACACCTTC
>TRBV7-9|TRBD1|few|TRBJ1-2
CASSSMTGGKSGYTF
TGTGCCAGCAGCTCAATGACAGGGGGCAAGAGCGGCTACACCTTC
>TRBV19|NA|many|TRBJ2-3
CASSIRAWTDTQYF
TGTGCCAGTAGTATACGCGCATGGACAGATACGCAGTATTTT
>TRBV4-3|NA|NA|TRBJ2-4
CASSQDGTYGLQYF
TGCGCCAGCAGCCAAGATGGCACGTATGGGCTTCAGTACTTC
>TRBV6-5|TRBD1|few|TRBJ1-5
CASSKGTGGRLQPQHF
TGTGCCAGCAGTAAAGGGACAGGGGGCCGGCTACAGCCCCAGCATTTT
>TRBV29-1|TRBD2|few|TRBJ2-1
CSVVSGGAAHEQFF
TGCAGCGTAGTTAGCGGGGGGGCCGCTCATGAGCAGTTCTTC
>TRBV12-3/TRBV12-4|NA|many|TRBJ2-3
CASKGTGDTQYF
TGTGCCAGCAAGGGAACGGGAGATACGCAGTATTTT
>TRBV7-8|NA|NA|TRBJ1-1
CASTTSLGTEAFF
TGTGCCAGCACCACCTCCCTTGGCACTGAAGCTTTCTTT
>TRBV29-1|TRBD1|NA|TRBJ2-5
CSVKQGLETQYF
TGCAGCGTCAAACAGGGGCTAGAGACCCAGTACTTC
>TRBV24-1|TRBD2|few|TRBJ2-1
CATSDPGTSGGAMNEQFF
TGTGCCACCAGTGATCCCGGGACTAGCGGGGGGGCCATGAATGAGCAGTTCTTC
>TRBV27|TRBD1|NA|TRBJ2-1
CASSFDRANEQFF
TGTGCCAGCAGTTTTGACAGGGCCAATGAGCAGTTCTTC
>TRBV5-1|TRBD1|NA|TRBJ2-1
CASSLETGSYNEQFF
TGCGCCAGCAGCTTGGAGACAGGGTCCTACAATGAGCAGTTCTTC
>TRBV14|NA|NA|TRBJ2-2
CASSRTGTLNTGELFF
TGTGCCAGCAGCCGGACCGGGACTTTGAACACCGGGGAGCTGTTTTTT
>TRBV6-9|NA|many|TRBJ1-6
CASSHPSPLHF
TGTGCCAGCAGTCATCCGTCACCCCTCCACTTT
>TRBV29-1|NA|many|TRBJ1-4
CSVLRGATNEKLFF
TGCAGCGTTTTACGGGGAGCAACTAATGAAAAACTGTTTTTT
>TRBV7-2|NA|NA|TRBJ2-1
CASSVAVSGSYNEQFF
TGTGCCAGCAGCGTTGCGGTCTCTGGTTCCTACAATGAGCAGTTCTTC
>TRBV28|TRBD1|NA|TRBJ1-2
CASSVPGGHEANYGYTF
TGTGCCAGCAGCGTGCCAGGGGGACACGAAGCTAACTATGGCTACACCTTC
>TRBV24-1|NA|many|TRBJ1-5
CATSGTADQPQHF
TGTGCCACCAGCGGGACGGCAGATCAGCCCCAGCATTTT
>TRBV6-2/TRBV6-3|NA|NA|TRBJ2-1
CASSYSAREESSYNEQFF
TGTGCCAGCAGTTACTCCGCCCGTGAGGAATCATCCTACAATGAGCAGTTCTTC
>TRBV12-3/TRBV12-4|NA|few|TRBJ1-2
CASRPRQFYGYTF
TGTGCCAGCAGACCACGACAATTCTATGGCTACACCTTC